What follows are 19 T cell receptor beta chains derived from one specimen sequenced in a study of tumor-infiltrating lymphocytes in primary liver carcinoma. From 500 ng of total RNA, TCR beta-specific cDNA was reverse-transcribed using a constant-region primer. Library construction for TCR beta comprised three nested multiplex PCR rounds performed with slightly modified ARM-PCR. A C-beta reverse primer was combined with TRBV1-TRBV30 forward primers in the first two PCR rounds, and each round had around 10 cycles. Via MiXCR, TCRdb re-called the multiplex PCR reads, giving one row per CDR3 protein. The sample includes about 310,000 distinct CDR3 sequences, over 55% of them seen just once. Extraction also yielded germline DNA, while blood RNA was obtained from unsorted whole blood. Sequenced sample: peripheral blood. The receptors originated from a man aged 35 to 55 with primary liver carcinoma and hepatitis B virus infection.

This chain links TRBV12-3 or TRBV12-4 with TRBJ2-3; 12 nucleotides match TRBD2. The CDR3 loop spans 16 amino acids. CDR3 sequence: CVSRLAGASVTDTQYF. The CDR3 DNA sequence: TGTGTCAGTAGACTAGCGGGAGCGAGCGTCACAGATACGCAGTATTTT.

As regards this clonotype: Here the CDR3 omits its conserved ending phenylalanine or tryptophan, so a read error is the likely source. The V call is TRBV11-2, the J call TRBJ1-1; a weak D match, TRBD1 (6 bases). CDR3 length: 13 amino acids. The V end was cut by 3 bases, the J end by 8 bases, with 13 bases between. The germline gives CDR1 SGHAT, CDR2 FQNNGV. CDR3 amino acids: CASSFPGGTEAFL. CDR3 sequence (DNA): TGTGCCAGCAGCTTCCCCGGGGGCACCGAAGCTTTCCTT.

The chain employs TRBV6-5 and TRBJ2-2, with 9 bases identical to TRBD2. The CDR3 spans 16 residues. Per the germline V gene, CDR1 is MNHEY and CDR2 is SVGAGI. J gave up 6 bases and V 4 bases, and 9 bases lay outside the gene matches. The CDR3 DNA reads as TGTGCCAGCAGTTTAACGAGTAGCGGGAGTTCCGGGGAGCTGTTTTTT. This encodes CASSLTSSGSSGELFF.

The rearrangement uses TRBV5-1 and TRBJ2-5; D is uncertain. V lost 0 bases, J lost 1 base, and 10 bases lay in between. This CDR3 region has 15 residues. The germline V gene encodes CDR1 SGHRS and CDR2 YFSETQ. The CDR3 loop reads CASSLASNVQETQYF. CDR3 DNA: TGCGCCAGCAGCTTGGCCTCAAACGTCCAAGAGACCCAGTACTTC. Full variable domain (rest looked up from reference TRBV5-1 and TRBJ2-5): KAGVTQTPRYLIKTRGQQVTLSCSPISGHRSVSWYQQTPGQGLQFLFEYFSETQRNKGNFPGRFSGRQFSNSRSEMNVSTLELGDSALYLCASSLASNVQETQYFGPGTRLLVL.

This clonotype was found many times. The chain couples TRBV12-3 or TRBV12-4 to TRBJ2-7; 12 positions match TRBD2. CDR3 length: 14 residues. The V and J ends lost 6 bases and 4 bases, in that order; junction bases with no gene match: 4. CDR3 nucleotide sequence: TGTGCCAGCAGCCCTAGCGGGAGGGTATACGAGCAGTACTTC. Its protein is CASSPSGRVYEQYF.

This clonotype appeared a few times. The chain is built from TRBV5-6 and TRBJ2-7, with 9 bases aligning to TRBD2. CDR1 and CDR2 from the germline V gene are SGHDT and YYEEEE. J lost 1 base, V lost 2 bases, and 4 bases had no gene match. The CDR3 is made up of 15 amino acids. The CDR3 region has the DNA TGTGCCAGCAGCTTTTGGGGACTAGCTTCCTACGAGCAGTACTTC. It specifies CASSFWGLASYEQYF.

The V call is TRBV4-1, the J call TRBJ1-4; TRBD1 aligns across 10 bases. This CDR3 region has 19 residues. CDR1 and CDR2 from the germline V gene are MGHRA and YSYEKL. The junction had 12 bases not matched to a gene; V was cut back by 4 bases and J by 1 base. In DNA form, the CDR3 reads TGCGCCAGCAGCCGGGCACCGGGACAGGGGCCAGGAACTAATGAAAAACTGTTTTTT. Protein product: CASSRAPGQGPGTNEKLFF.

The chain recombines TRBV10-3 with TRBJ1-4; D is ambiguous. CDR1 and CDR2 from the germline V gene are ENHRY and SYGVKD. Trimming took 4 bases from V and 0 from J, leaving 6 bases between them. This CDR3 comprises 14 residues. The chain's CDR3 is CAISASATNEKLFF. In DNA, the CDR3 is TGTGCCATCAGTGCTTCAGCAACTAATGAAAAACTGTTTTTT.

This clonotype was counted a single time. The junction differs from germline at one of its ends, possibly a read error. The chain carries TRBV6-1 and TRBJ1-1; a possible D gene is TRBD1 (5 bases). Germline V CDR1 and CDR2: MNHNS, SASEGT. The CDR3 runs 13 residues. The CDR3 bases are TGCGCCAGCAGTGAAGCTTCGGGGCCTGAAGCTTCCTTT. Translating it yields CASSEASGPEASF.

In regard to this clonotype: A much larger clonotype is one base distant, so this may be a read error. The rearrangement joins TRBV12-3 or TRBV12-4 to TRBJ2-7, with TRBD2 matching over 10 bases. The V and J ends lost 10 bases and 3 bases, in that order; junction bases with no gene match: 12. This CDR3 has 15 amino acids. The CDR3 here is CAILIGTSESYEQYF. The CDR3 region has the DNA TGTGCCATCTTAATCGGGACTAGCGAGAGCTACGAGCAGTACTTC.

Concerning this clonotype: A much larger clone lies a single base off, so this may be a read error. The chain employs TRBV6-6 and TRBJ1-4, with D maybe TRBD1 (5 bases). CDR3 size: 15 residues. Germline V CDR1 and CDR2: MNHNY, SVGAGI (reference sequence). In DNA, the CDR3 is TGTGTCAGCAGCGCGAGGGGATCAACTAATGAAAAACTGTTTTTT. It specifies CVSSARGSTNEKLFF.

With respect to this clonotype: A read error may explain this, as a much larger clone is one base away. The chain employs TRBV12-3 or TRBV12-4 and TRBJ2-3, with 9 bases fitting TRBD2. There are 15 residues in the CDR3. After removal of 8 bases from V and 2 bases from J, the junction contained 8 bases not matched to a gene. The chain's CDR3 is CASRRRTSATDTQYF. The CDR3 DNA sequence: TGTGCCAGCCGTCGTCGGACTAGCGCCACAGATACGCAGTATTTT.

This clonotype has a single count. This chain connects TRBV5-1 to TRBJ1-3; D remains ambiguous. CDR1 and CDR2 from the germline V gene are SGHRS and YFSETQ. V lost 4 bases and J 4 bases, leaving 18 bases between the germline ends. There are 16 residues in the CDR3. The CDR3 DNA reads TGCGCCAGCAGCCCCGGGATCCCGGACCTCGGAAACACCATATATTTT. Encoded protein: CASSPGIPDLGNTIYF.

This clonotype was counted once. A much larger clone lies one base from this, so it may be a read error. V and J are TRBV10-3 and TRBJ2-3; TRBD2 might be the D (5 bases). CDR1 is ENHRY and CDR2 is SYGVKD in the germline V gene. The CDR3 spans 14 residues. Trimming removed 8 bases from V and 2 bases from J, with 14 bases in between. CDR3 nucleotides: TGTGCCATCGGTCAGGACTCTTTCACAGATACGCAGTATTTT. It codes for CAIGQDSFTDTQYF.

With respect to this clonotype: A single base separates this from a much larger clone, so it may be a read error. The chain has TRBV12-3 or TRBV12-4 and TRBJ2-7; D unresolved. V was pared by 3 bases and J by 7 bases, with 10 bases between. The CDR3 length is 12 residues. The CDR3 sequence: CASSLGIGEQYF. The CDR3 nucleotides are TGTGCCAGCAGTTTGGGGATAGGGGAGCAGTACTTC.

Note on this clonotype: Germline is not matched at one junction end, which may reflect a read error. This chain connects TRBV6-2 or TRBV6-3 to TRBJ2-1, with TRBD2 matching over 7 bases. In germline, CDR1 is MNHEY, CDR2 SVGEGT. This CDR3 has 17 amino acids. In DNA, the CDR3 is TGTGCCAGTAGTTACTCGAACGGGAGGAGCTCCTACAATGAGCGGTTCTTC. Translated, it gives CASSYSNGRSSYNERFF.

Turning to this clonotype: No conserved phenylalanine or tryptophan ends this CDR3, so it is likely a read error. V usage is TRBV11-3 and J usage is TRBJ2-5, with 9 bases aligning to TRBD2. This CDR3 spans 14 amino acids. Per the germline V gene, CDR1 is SGHNT and CDR2 is YENEEA. The CDR3 here is CTSSLTSGQETQYL. The CDR3 nucleotides read TGTACCAGCAGCCTGACTAGCGGTCAAGAGACCCAGTACTTA.

J is TRBJ2-2 and V is TRBV7-9; D unresolved. V shed 5 bases and J shed 7 bases, with 17 bases lying between them. CDR3 length: 15 amino acids. Germline-derived CDR1 and CDR2 are SEHNR and FQNEAQ (reference sequence). The CDR3 coding sequence is TGTGCCAGCAGCCCACAGTCAATGCACAGCGGGGAGCTGTTTTTT. Protein product: CASSPQSMHSGELFF.

As concerns this clonotype: Possible read error: a much larger clone is one base away. The V gene is TRBV10-3, the J gene TRBJ1-5, with 9 bases that match TRBD1. This CDR3 comprises 16 residues. The trim removed 8 bases at V and 2 bases at J, leaving 10 bases unmatched. The germline V gene has CDR1 ENHRY and CDR2 SYGVKD. The CDR3: CAICGDRASGNQPQHF. The CDR3 DNA sequence: TGTGCCATCTGTGGGGACAGGGCTTCGGGCAATCAGCCCCAGCATTTT.